The 10 T cell receptor beta chains in this list originate from one sample, sequenced in a study of technical replicates of blood from several donors. Method: immunoSEQ multiplex PCR; TCRdb's copy keeps in-frame clones and lacks some. The sample yields about 62,000 clones, about 90% seen once. Sequenced sample: PBMCs. These receptors were collected from a human donor in good health. Some clones in this sample may be carry-over from other donors' samples.

The V call is TRBV7-9, the J call TRBJ1-2; D is ambiguous. CDR3 size: 14 residues. V lost 5 bases to trimming and J lost 7 bases, with 17 bases between them. The germline CDR1 and CDR2 sequences are SEHNR and FQNEAQ (reference sequence). CDR3 sequence: CASSHGRVGPGYTF. The DNA for the CDR3 is TGTGCCAGCAGCCACGGGAGGGTAGGGCCTGGCTACACCTTC.

The rearrangement links TRBV5-1 to TRBJ2-3, with D maybe TRBD2 (6 bases). V was clipped by 4 bases and J by 0 bases, with 9 bases between them. CDR1 is SGHRS, CDR2 YFSETQ, per germline. This CDR3 has 14 amino acids. DNA for the CDR3: TGCGCCAGCAGCCCGGGGGAAAGCACAGATACGCAGTATTTT. This sequence encodes CASSPGESTDTQYF.

This clone was seen a single time. This chain links TRBV5-4 with TRBJ1-4; D not certain. Trimming pared 4 bases from V and 3 bases from J, leaving 10 bases between. In germline, CDR1 is SGHNT, CDR2 YYREEE (reference sequence). CDR3 length: 14 residues. CDR3 amino acids: CASSLREANEKLFF. The DNA for the CDR3 is TGTGCCAGCAGCCTCCGGGAGGCTAATGAAAAACTGTTTTTT.

The rearrangement uses TRBV19 and TRBJ2-6, with TRBD1 as a possible D gene (5 bases). The germline CDR1 and CDR2 sequences are LNHDA and SQIVND (reference sequence). V was pared by 4 bases and J by 0 bases, with 7 bases between. The CDR3 runs to 15 residues. The CDR3 spells CASSRQTSGANVLTF. For the CDR3, the DNA is TGTGCCAGTAGTAGACAGACCTCTGGGGCCAACGTCCTGACTTTC.

The chain is built from TRBV2 and TRBJ2-5; 7 positions match TRBD2. Germline loops: CDR1 SNHLY, CDR2 FYNNEI. The V segment lost 5 bases and the J segment 9 bases; nucleotides outside the gene matches: 15. The length of the CDR3 is 15 residues. The chain's CDR3 is CASSSQGLAAQAQYF. CDR3 DNA: TGTGCCAGCAGTTCCCAAGGGCTAGCGGCCCAGGCCCAGTACTTC.

This clone occurred once. This rearrangement joins TRBV9 to TRBJ2-1, with 11 bases identical to TRBD2. The CDR3 is 15 residues long. V lost 0 bases to trimming and J lost 8 bases; unmatched junction nucleotides: 4. The germline V gene has CDR1 SGDLS and CDR2 YYNGEE. CDR3 nucleotides: TGTGCCAGCAGCGTAGGACTAGCGGGGTGGGATGAGCAGTTCTTC. This gives the protein CASSVGLAGWDEQFF.

This sequence joins TRBV18 and TRBJ2-3; D call uncertain. Germline CDR1 is KGHSH and CDR2 is LQKENI. CDR3 length: 13 amino acids. Trimming shortened V by 4 bases and J by 2 bases, and 7 bases separated the two germline ends. The DNA for the CDR3 is TGTGCCAGCTCACGAGGTCCCACAGATACGCAGTATTTT. It translates to CASSRGPTDTQYF.

This rearrangement joins TRBV11-3 to TRBJ2-2; D unclear. CDR1 and CDR2 from the germline V gene are SGHNT and YENEEA. V was clipped by 4 bases and J by 4 bases, with 10 bases between them. The CDR3 totals 14 residues. CDR3 nucleotides: TGTGCCAGCAGCTGGTTAACGGGCACCGGGGAGCTGTTTTTT. Translation: CASSWLTGTGELFF.

The CDR3 reads CASSLMGSQGGYTF. The CDR3 DNA reads TGTGCCAGCAGCTTAATGGGCAGTCAGGGGGGCTACACCTTC. The V call is TRBV7-8, the J call TRBJ1-2; D possibly corresponds to TRBD1 (6 bases). Germline CDR1 is SGHVS and CDR2 is FQNEAQ. V gave up 2 bases and J gave up 8 bases, with 15 bases separating them. The CDR3 contains 14 residues.

This clone came up a few times. The rearrangement links TRBV9 to TRBJ1-1; D not certain. V was shortened by 4 bases and J by 0 bases, with 7 bases between the two germline ends. This CDR3 has 13 amino acids. Germline CDR1 reads SGDLS; CDR2 reads YYNGEE. The CDR3 sequence is CASSPGLNTEAFF. CDR3 nucleotide sequence: TGTGCCAGCAGCCCGGGTTTGAACACTGAAGCTTTCTTT.